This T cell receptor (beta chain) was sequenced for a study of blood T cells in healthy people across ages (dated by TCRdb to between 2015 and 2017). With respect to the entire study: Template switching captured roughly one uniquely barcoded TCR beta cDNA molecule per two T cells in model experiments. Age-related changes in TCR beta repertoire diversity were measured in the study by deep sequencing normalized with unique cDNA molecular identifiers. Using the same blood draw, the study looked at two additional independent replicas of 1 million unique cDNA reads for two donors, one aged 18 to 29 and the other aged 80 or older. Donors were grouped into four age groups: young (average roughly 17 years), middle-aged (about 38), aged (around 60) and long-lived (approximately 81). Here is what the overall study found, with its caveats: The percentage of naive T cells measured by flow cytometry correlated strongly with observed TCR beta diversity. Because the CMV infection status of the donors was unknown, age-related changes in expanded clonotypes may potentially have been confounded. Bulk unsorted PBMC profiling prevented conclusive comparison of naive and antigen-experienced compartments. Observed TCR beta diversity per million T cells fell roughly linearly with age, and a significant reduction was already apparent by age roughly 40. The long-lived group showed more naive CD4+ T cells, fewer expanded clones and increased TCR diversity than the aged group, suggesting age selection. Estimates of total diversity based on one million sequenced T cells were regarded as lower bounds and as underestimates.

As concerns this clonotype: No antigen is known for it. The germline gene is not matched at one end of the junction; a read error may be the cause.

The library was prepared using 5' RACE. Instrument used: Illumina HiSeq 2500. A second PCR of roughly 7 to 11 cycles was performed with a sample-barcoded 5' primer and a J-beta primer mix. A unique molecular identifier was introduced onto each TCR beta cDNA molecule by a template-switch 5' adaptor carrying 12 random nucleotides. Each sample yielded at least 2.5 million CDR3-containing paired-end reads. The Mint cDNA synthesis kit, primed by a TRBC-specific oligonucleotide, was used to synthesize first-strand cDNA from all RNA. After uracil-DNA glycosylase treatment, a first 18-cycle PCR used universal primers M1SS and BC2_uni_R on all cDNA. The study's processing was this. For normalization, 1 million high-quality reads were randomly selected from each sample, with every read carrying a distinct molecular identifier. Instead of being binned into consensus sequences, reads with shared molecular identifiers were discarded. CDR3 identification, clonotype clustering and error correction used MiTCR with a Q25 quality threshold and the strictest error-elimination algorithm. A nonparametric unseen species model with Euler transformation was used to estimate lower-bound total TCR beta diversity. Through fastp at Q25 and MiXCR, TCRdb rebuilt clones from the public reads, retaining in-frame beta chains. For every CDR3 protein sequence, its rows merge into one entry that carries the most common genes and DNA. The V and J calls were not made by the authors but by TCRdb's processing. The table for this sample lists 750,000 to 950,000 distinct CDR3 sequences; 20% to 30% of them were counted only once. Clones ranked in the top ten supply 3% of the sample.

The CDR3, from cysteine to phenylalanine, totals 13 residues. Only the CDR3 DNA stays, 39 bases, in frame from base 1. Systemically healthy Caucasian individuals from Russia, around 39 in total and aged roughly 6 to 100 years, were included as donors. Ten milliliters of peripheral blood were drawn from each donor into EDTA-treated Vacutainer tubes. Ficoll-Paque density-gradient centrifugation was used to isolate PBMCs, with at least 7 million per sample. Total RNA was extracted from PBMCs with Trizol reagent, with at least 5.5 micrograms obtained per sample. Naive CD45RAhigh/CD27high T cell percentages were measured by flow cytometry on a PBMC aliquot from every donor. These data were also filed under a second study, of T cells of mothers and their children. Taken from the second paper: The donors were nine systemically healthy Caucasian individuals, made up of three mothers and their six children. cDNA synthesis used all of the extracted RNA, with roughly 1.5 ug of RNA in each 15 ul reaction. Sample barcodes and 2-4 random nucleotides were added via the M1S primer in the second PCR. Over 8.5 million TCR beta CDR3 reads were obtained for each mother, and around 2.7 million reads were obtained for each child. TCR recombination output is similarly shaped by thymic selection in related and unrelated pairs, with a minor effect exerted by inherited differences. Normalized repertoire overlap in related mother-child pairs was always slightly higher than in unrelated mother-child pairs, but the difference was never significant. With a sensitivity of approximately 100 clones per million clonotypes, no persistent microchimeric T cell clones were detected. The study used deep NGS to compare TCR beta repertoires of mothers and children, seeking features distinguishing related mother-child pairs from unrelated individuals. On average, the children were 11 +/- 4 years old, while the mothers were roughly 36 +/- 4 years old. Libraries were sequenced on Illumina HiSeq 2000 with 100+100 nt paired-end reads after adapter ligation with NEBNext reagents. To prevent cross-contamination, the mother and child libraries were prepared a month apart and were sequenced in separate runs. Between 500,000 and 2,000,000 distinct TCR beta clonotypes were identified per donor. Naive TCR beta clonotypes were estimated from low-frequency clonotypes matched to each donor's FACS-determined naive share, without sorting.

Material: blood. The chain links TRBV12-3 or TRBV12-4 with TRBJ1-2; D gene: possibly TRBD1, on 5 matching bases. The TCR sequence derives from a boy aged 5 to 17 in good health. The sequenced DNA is TGTGCCAGCACCCTGGGGCCAGACTATGGCTACGCCTTC. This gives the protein CASTLGPDYGYAF.